This entry lists 28 T cell receptor beta chains sequenced from one sample in a study of radiotherapy plus CTLA-4 blockade in lung cancer listed by TCRdb under 2018. Libraries came from the immunoSEQ multiplex PCR assay. TCRdb obtained this table from immuneACCESS and retained in-frame rearrangements with V and J assigned. These tables miss some clones; where compared with another copy, unresolved V genes account for less than half of the shortfall, and the remainder is unexplained. This sample is represented by about 110,000 clones; about 83% of them were singletons. The ten largest make up over 2% of the sample. The sample consisted of peripheral blood, taken from a patient treated with radiotherapy plus ipilimumab. The receptors come from a human donor with non-small cell lung cancer that progressed on radiotherapy plus ipilimumab. Some clones in this sample may be carry-over from other donors' samples.

The V gene is TRBV5-5, the J gene TRBJ2-5; D gene ambiguous. The CDR3 runs 14 residues. Trimming removed 3 bases at V and 5 bases at J, with 14 bases between. The germline V gene encodes CDR1 SGHKS and CDR2 YYEKEE (reference sequence). CDR3 region: CASSSQKSSETQYF. For the CDR3, the DNA is TGTGCCAGCAGCTCCCAGAAAAGCAGCGAGACCCAGTACTTC.

This clone was observed a few times. The rearrangement links TRBV6-1 to TRBJ1-5; 7 bases line up with TRBD1. Trimming removed 0 bases from V and 3 bases from J; junction bases left unmatched: 2. CDR1 is MNHNS and CDR2 is SASEGT in the germline V gene. The CDR3 consists of 15 residues. CDR3 nucleotide sequence: TGTGCCAGCAGTGAAGCGGACAGGTACAATCAGCCCCAGCATTTT. Translated: CASSEADRYNQPQHF.

This chain's CDR3 is CASSVAPRGSGTLSSGEQYF. The DNA of the CDR3 is TGTGCCAGCAGCGTAGCGCCGAGGGGATCCGGGACACTCAGCTCTGGCGAGCAGTACTTC. V and J are TRBV9 and TRBJ2-7; tentatively, D is TRBD1 (6 bases). The ends were cut back, 0 bases at V and 6 bases at J, with 31 bases in the middle. The length of the CDR3 is 20 residues. The germline CDR1 and CDR2 sequences are SGDLS and YYNGEE.

The chain is built from TRBV5-1 and TRBJ2-5; D is uncertain. V gave up 1 base and J gave up 4 bases, with 8 bases separating them. This CDR3 spans 13 amino acids. Germline CDR1 and CDR2: SGHRS and YFSETQ. CDR3 sequence (DNA): TGCGCCAGCAGCTTGAGCGTGGTAGAGACCCAGTACTTC. The encoded protein is CASSLSVVETQYF.

By sample share, this clone is medium-sized. The CDR3 DNA reads as TGTGCCAGCAGCCCGAGTGGGGAAGGGGCTCACTCCTACGAGCAGTACTTC. Its protein product is CASSPSGEGAHSYEQYF. The chain links TRBV16 to TRBJ2-7; D perhaps matches TRBD1 (5 bases). The CDR3 covers 17 residues. Germline V gene sequence: CDR1 KGHSY, CDR2 FQNENV. Trimming left V 4 bases short and J 0 bases short, with 19 bases between.

Here the CDR3 DNA reads TGTGCCAGCAGCCGAAATGGCTACACCTTC. Translation gives CASSRNGYTF. The J gene is TRBJ1-2, the V gene TRBV11-2; D remains unclear. This CDR3 region has 10 residues. The germline CDR1 and CDR2 sequences are SGHAT and FQNNGV. Deletions cut 5 bases from V and 6 bases from J, with 4 bases between.

The count of this clone is one. V gene TRBV5-1 combines with J gene TRBJ1-1; unclear D gene. The V end lost 2 bases, the J end lost 11 bases, and 16 bases lay between the germline ends. There are 13 residues in the CDR3. Germline CDR1 is SGHRS and CDR2 is YFSETQ. The CDR3 sequence: CASSLGLETLAFF. As DNA, the CDR3 is TGCGCCAGCAGCTTAGGACTTGAAACCTTGGCTTTCTTT.

DNA of the CDR3: TGTGCCAGCAGCTCGGCCGGCTCCTATAATTCACCCCTCCACTTT. Its translation is CASSSAGSYNSPLHF. V usage is TRBV7-6 and J usage is TRBJ1-6; D not resolved. Germline CDR1 reads SGHVS; CDR2 reads FNYEAQ. This CDR3 is built from 15 residues. V lost 4 bases to trimming and J lost 0 bases, with 7 bases between them.

The chain links TRBV4-1 to TRBJ1-2, with D possibly matching TRBD1 (6 bases). This CDR3 contains 14 residues. Trimming shortened V by 0 bases and J by 7 bases, and 12 bases separated the two germline ends. Germline values: CDR1 MGHRA, CDR2 YSYEKL. CDR3 in DNA: TGCGCCAGCAGCCAAGAGGAGGGGGGGGTTGGCTACACCTTC. Its protein is CASSQEEGGVGYTF.

The count of this clone is one. The CDR3 DNA follows: TGTGCCAGCAGTTACTTCAGGGGAGGAGCAGCTTTCTTT. This encodes CASSYFRGGAAFF. This chain links TRBV6-5 with TRBJ1-1; a weak D match, TRBD1 (6 bases). V was cut by 1 base and J by 10 bases, with 13 bases left in between. CDR1 and CDR2 from the germline V gene are MNHEY and SVGAGI. The CDR3 length is 13 residues.

For this clone: This CDR3 is also generated by other DNA sequences in the sample. This chain uses TRBV7-2 with TRBJ1-1; D possibly corresponds to TRBD1 (5 bases). Germline V gene lookup returns CDR1 SGHTA and CDR2 FQGNSA. The CDR3 totals 14 residues. V lost 2 bases and J lost 4, with 11 bases in between. This CDR3 reads CASSLQGLGTEAFF. The CDR3 DNA reads TGTGCCAGCAGCTTACAGGGATTGGGCACTGAAGCTTTCTTT.

J is TRBJ2-5 and V is TRBV6-5; D unresolved. The CDR3 spans 13 residues. The germline V gene has CDR1 MNHEY and CDR2 SVGAGI. V lost 5 bases and J lost 7, with 14 bases in between. The CDR3 spells CASSPGPRGTQYF. The CDR3 region has the DNA TGTGCCAGCAGTCCGGGCCCCCGTGGGACCCAGTACTTC.

This clone appeared a single time. This sequence joins TRBV5-4 and TRBJ2-5; D is unclear. V lost 4 bases and J lost 5, with 12 bases in between. Germline-derived CDR1 and CDR2 are SGHNT and YYREEE (reference sequence). This CDR3 comprises 13 residues. The CDR3 nucleotides are TGTGCCAGCAGCGCCTTGGGGTGGGAGACCCAGTACTTC. It codes for CASSALGWETQYF.

This clone was seen only once. The CDR3 protein is CASSLDRVGNQPQHF. The CDR3 nucleotides read TGTGCCAGCAGTCTAGACAGGGTCGGCAATCAGCCCCAGCATTTT. The chain has TRBV6-1 and TRBJ1-5; 7 nucleotides align to TRBD1. Trimming took 5 bases from V and 2 from J; bases not matched to a gene: 6. In germline, CDR1 is MNHNS, CDR2 SASEGT. This CDR3 is 15 amino acids long.

The V call is TRBV7-6, the J call TRBJ2-1; 12 bases align to TRBD2. In germline, CDR1 is SGHVS, CDR2 FNYEAQ. The CDR3 is made up of 18 amino acids. V shed 5 bases, J shed 0 bases, and the junction held 8 bases outside the gene matches. The DNA of the CDR3 is TGTGCCAGCAGCGCCCGTCGACTAGCGGGGGACTCCTACAATGAGCAGTTCTTC. Translated, it gives CASSARRLAGDSYNEQFF.

The chain employs TRBV30 and TRBJ2-7; no clear D. The CDR3 is 12 amino acids. Trimming removed 5 bases from V and 0 bases from J, with 8 bases in between. The germline gives CDR1 GTSNPN, CDR2 SVGIG (reference sequence). In DNA, the CDR3 is TGTGCCTGGGGACGGAGCTCCTACGAGCAGTACTTC. It specifies CAWGRSSYEQYF. The variable domain in full, with the rest retrieved from reference TRBV30 and TRBJ2-7, is SQTIHQWPATLVQPVGSPLSLECTVEGTSNPNLYWYRQAAGRGLQLLFYSVGIGQISSEVPQNLSASRPQDRQFILSSKKLLLSDSGFYLCAWGRSSYEQYFGPGTRLTVT.

V gene TRBV2 combines with J gene TRBJ1-5; D may be TRBD1 (6 bases). V lost 6 bases and J 4 bases, leaving 13 bases between the germline ends. Germline V gene lookup returns CDR1 SNHLY and CDR2 FYNNEI. CDR3 size: 14 residues. The CDR3 bases are TGTGCCAGCAGCCAGGACAGCGATAATCAGCCCCAGCATTTT. Amino acids: CASSQDSDNQPQHF.

V gene TRBV19 combines with J gene TRBJ2-5; 9 bases align to TRBD1. Per germline, CDR1 LNHDA and CDR2 SQIVND (reference sequence). The CDR3 has 16 amino acids. Trimming removed 4 bases from V and 5 bases from J; junction bases left unmatched: 11. CDR3 sequence: CASSRSGTGWEETQYF. In DNA, the CDR3 is TGTGCCAGTAGTAGATCCGGGACAGGGTGGGAGGAGACCCAGTACTTC.

The count of this clone is one. J is TRBJ2-7 and V is TRBV5-4, with 7 bases aligning to TRBD1. The CDR3 runs to 15 residues. CDR1 and CDR2 from the germline V gene are SGHNT and YYREEE (reference sequence). V shed 3 bases and J 3 bases; nucleotides not matched to a gene: 9. The CDR3 reads CASSSDVDRRYEQYF. In nucleotides, the CDR3 is TGTGCCAGCAGCTCGGACGTGGACAGGCGCTACGAGCAGTACTTC.

V is TRBV7-9 and J is TRBJ1-6; 10 bases are a match to TRBD1. The V gene end was trimmed by 5 bases and the J gene end by 1 base; junction bases not matched to a gene: 8. The germline V gene encodes CDR1 SEHNR and CDR2 FQNEAQ (reference sequence). The CDR3 is 18 residues long. CDR3 loop: CASSHGGQGLSYNSPLHF. The CDR3 coding sequence is TGTGCCAGCAGCCACGGGGGACAGGGGTTATCCTATAATTCACCCCTCCACTTT.

The CDR3 DNA follows: TGCAGCGTTGATGCAGGGGGCCTGACTAATGAAAAACTGTTTTTT. Its translation: CSVDAGGLTNEKLFF. The gene calls are TRBV29-1 and TRBJ1-4; 8 bases fit TRBD1. V trimming: 3 bases; J trimming: 2 bases; junction bases outside the gene matches: 5. The CDR3 loop spans 15 amino acids. The germline gives CDR1 SQVTM, CDR2 ANQGSEA.

The gene calls are TRBV5-4 and TRBJ2-7; TRBD1 aligns across 9 bases. The CDR3 length is 15 residues. V shed 0 bases and J 2 bases; nucleotides not matched to a gene: 3. The germline gives CDR1 SGHNT, CDR2 YYREEE (reference sequence). CDR3 loop: CASSLGGQGPYEQYF. The DNA for the CDR3 is TGTGCCAGCAGCTTGGGGGGACAGGGTCCCTACGAGCAGTACTTC.

V usage is TRBV11-1 and J usage is TRBJ2-5; D possibly corresponds to TRBD1 (6 bases). The CDR3 is 14 amino acids. V was clipped by 5 bases and J by 5 bases, with 15 bases between them. Germline V gene lookup returns CDR1 SGHAT and CDR2 FQDESV (reference sequence). CDR3 bases: TGTGCCAGCAGCACGGACAGTGTTGGGGAGACCCAGTACTTC. This sequence encodes CASSTDSVGETQYF.

The rearrangement uses TRBV19 and TRBJ2-7; D is undetermined. Trimming left V 10 bases short and J 5 bases short, with 18 bases between. Germline V gene sequence: CDR1 LNHDA, CDR2 SQIVND (reference sequence). This CDR3 contains 13 residues. The DNA for the CDR3 is TGTGCCACTACAGTGGTCCCTGGGCACGAGCAGTACTTC. It codes for CATTVVPGHEQYF.

J is TRBJ2-7 and V is TRBV5-4; 10 bases map to TRBD1. Trimming cost V 5 bases and J 3 bases; bases outside gene matches: 8. Germline loops: CDR1 SGHNT, CDR2 YYREEE (reference sequence). The CDR3 sequence is 15 residues long. CDR3 coding DNA: TGTGCCAGCAGTTCTCCGGGACAGGGGCACTACGAGCAGTACTTC. Its translation is CASSSPGQGHYEQYF.

The V gene is TRBV4-2, the J gene TRBJ2-1; 7 bases are shared with TRBD2. This CDR3 region has 16 residues. The trim removed 4 bases at V and 2 bases at J, leaving 8 bases unmatched. CDR1 is LGHNA, CDR2 YNFKEQ, per germline. In DNA form, the CDR3 reads TGTGCCAGCAGCCGCCTGGGGGGGTTTACCTACAATGAGCAGTTCTTC. It specifies CASSRLGGFTYNEQFF.

This clone was observed a few times. This rearrangement joins TRBV15 to TRBJ2-3; D is ambiguous. The CDR3 is 12 amino acids. V dropped 5 bases and J dropped 0 bases, with 3 bases sitting between them. Germline V CDR1 and CDR2: LNHNV, YYDKDF (reference sequence). The CDR3 loop is CATSPSTDTQYF. For the CDR3, the DNA is TGTGCCACCAGCCCGAGCACAGATACGCAGTATTTT.

This chain links TRBV10-3 with TRBJ1-6; possible D gene TRBD1, 5 bases. CDR3 length equals 13 residues. The germline V gene has CDR1 ENHRY and CDR2 SYGVKD. The V end was cut by 8 bases, the J end by 10 bases, with 15 bases between. Here the CDR3 reads CAIGTDQLSPLHF. For the CDR3, the DNA is TGTGCCATCGGGACCGATCAATTATCACCCCTCCACTTT.